These T cell receptor beta chains were read from a single sample in a study of T cell repertoires in cytomegalovirus infection. For these TCRs, the target antigens are not known. MiXCR, applied by TCRdb to the reads, yields one record per CDR3 protein. The sample consists of about 920,000 distinct CDR3 sequences, roughly 31% of them appearing once. Specimen: cultured CD8+ T cells from PBMCs, collected from culture after CMV antigen stimulation. The receptor source for this set is a human donor in good health (CMV status not recorded). Some clones in this sample may be carry-over from other donors' samples. Each CDR3 is given with its conserved first and last residue. D genes are given only for firm matches. Part of the rows lack a size; the others show once, few, many or a class for expanded clones.

j_gene: TRBJ1-1; d_gene: NA; len: 16; v_gene: TRBV7-9; abundance: NA; CDR3nt: TGTGCCAGCAGCTTAGCGCGGGAGGGTTTGGGCACTGAAGCTTTCTTT; CDR3aa: CASSLAREGLGTEAFF
j_gene: TRBJ2-3; d_gene: NA; len: 16; v_gene: TRBV2; abundance: NA; CDR3nt: TGTGCCAGCAGATCCCAGGGGGGGCCCCGACGGGATACGCAGTATTTT; CDR3aa: CASRSQGGPRRDTQYF
j_gene: TRBJ1-1; d_gene: NA; len: 13; v_gene: TRBV19; abundance: few; CDR3nt: TGTGCCAGTAAGGGCTCCGGACAGCACGAAGCTTTCTTT; CDR3aa: CASKGSGQHEAFF
j_gene: TRBJ1-5; d_gene: NA; len: 14; v_gene: TRBV27; abundance: few; CDR3nt: TGTGCCAGCAGTTTGGGAGGGTCCCATCAGCCCCAGCATTTT; CDR3aa: CASSLGGSHQPQHF
j_gene: TRBJ1-2; d_gene: NA; len: 13; v_gene: TRBV6-1; abundance: few; CDR3nt: TGTGCCAGCACCACGGGGACAAACTATGGCTACACCTTC; CDR3aa: CASTTGTNYGYTF
j_gene: TRBJ1-2; d_gene: NA; len: 15; v_gene: TRBV7-8; abundance: many; CDR3nt: TGTGCCAGCAGCCCCGGGCGGGGACCAAACTATGGCTACACCTTC; CDR3aa: CASSPGRGPNYGYTF
j_gene: TRBJ1-2; d_gene: TRBD1; len: 16; v_gene: TRBV19; abundance: few; CDR3nt: TGTGCCAGTAGTACCGAGGACAGGCCCCGCTTTTATGGCTACACCTTC; CDR3aa: CASSTEDRPRFYGYTF
j_gene: TRBJ1-5; d_gene: NA; len: 15; v_gene: TRBV15; abundance: many; CDR3nt: TGTGCCACCAGCAGAGATCGGGGTAGCAATCAGCCCCAGCATTTT; CDR3aa: CATSRDRGSNQPQHF
j_gene: TRBJ1-4; d_gene: NA; len: 13; v_gene: TRBV7-9; abundance: few; CDR3nt: TGTGCCAGCAGCAGGGCAACTAATGAAAAACTGTTTTTT; CDR3aa: CASSRATNEKLFF
j_gene: TRBJ2-1; d_gene: TRBD2; len: 16; v_gene: TRBV7-2; abundance: many; CDR3nt: TGTGCCAGCAGCGCCCCGGGGAGCGGGGGGAGAAATGAGCAGTTCTTC; CDR3aa: CASSAPGSGGRNEQFF
j_gene: TRBJ2-2; d_gene: TRBD1; len: 15; v_gene: TRBV4-3; abundance: many; CDR3nt: TGCGCCATTCCGACAGGGAAATCGAACACCGGGGAGCTGTTTTTT; CDR3aa: CAIPTGKSNTGELFF
j_gene: TRBJ2-5; d_gene: TRBD1; len: 13; v_gene: TRBV7-6; abundance: NA; CDR3nt: TGTGTCACCAAGGACAGGAAAAAAGGGACCCAGTACTTC; CDR3aa: CVTKDRKKGTQYF
j_gene: TRBJ1-2; d_gene: NA; len: 14; v_gene: TRBV6-6; abundance: few; CDR3nt: TGTGCCAGCAGGTCCTGGGGGGCAGACTATGGCTACACCTTC; CDR3aa: CASRSWGADYGYTF
j_gene: TRBJ2-5; d_gene: TRBD2; len: 15; v_gene: TRBV7-9; abundance: few; CDR3nt: TGTGCCAGCAGCTTCGATACTAGCGGGGGAGAGACCCAGTACTTC; CDR3aa: CASSFDTSGGETQYF
j_gene: TRBJ1-1; d_gene: NA; len: 13; v_gene: TRBV6-1; abundance: few; CDR3nt: TGTGCCAGCACCGCGGGTCTGGCCTCTGAAGCTTTCTTT; CDR3aa: CASTAGLASEAFF
j_gene: TRBJ1-6; d_gene: NA; len: 15; v_gene: TRBV2; abundance: few; CDR3nt: TGTGCCAGCAGAGATGGACAGTACCCGATTAGTACCCTCCACTTT; CDR3aa: CASRDGQYPISTLHF
j_gene: TRBJ2-5; d_gene: NA; len: 19; v_gene: TRBV15; abundance: once; CDR3nt: TGTGCCACCAGCAGTCGTTCTCGGGCTACCCCCCGACCCCCGGAGACCCAGTACTTC; CDR3aa: CATSSRSRATPRPPETQYF
j_gene: TRBJ1-5; d_gene: NA; len: 18; v_gene: TRBV18; abundance: once; CDR3nt: TGTGCCAGCTCACCCTGGGCCCCAGGGCGCTATAGCAATCAGCCCCAGCATTTT; CDR3aa: CASSPWAPGRYSNQPQHF
j_gene: TRBJ2-7; d_gene: NA; len: 15; v_gene: TRBV11-1; abundance: NA; CDR3nt: TGTGCCAGCAGCTTAGAGCAGGGGCTCTCCTACGAGCAGTACTTC; CDR3aa: CASSLEQGLSYEQYF
j_gene: TRBJ2-2; d_gene: TRBD1; len: 14; v_gene: TRBV19; abundance: NA; CDR3nt: TGTGCCAGTAGTACAGGGGGCTGGACCGGGGAGCTGTTTTTT; CDR3aa: CASSTGGWTGELFF
j_gene: TRBJ2-2; d_gene: NA; len: 14; v_gene: TRBV12-3/TRBV12-4; abundance: NA; CDR3nt: TGTGCCAGCAGTTTTAAAGGGCAGGCCGGGGAGCTGTTTTTT; CDR3aa: CASSFKGQAGELFF
j_gene: TRBJ1-4; d_gene: TRBD1; len: 17; v_gene: TRBV5-4; abundance: few; CDR3nt: TGTGCCAGCAGCTTAACAAGACAGGGGGAGGTGTATGAAAAACTGTTTTTT; CDR3aa: CASSLTRQGEVYEKLFF
j_gene: TRBJ2-7; d_gene: NA; len: 14; v_gene: TRBV12-5; abundance: many; CDR3nt: TGTGCTAGTGGTTTCAAGGGTCCTGGCTACGAGCAGTACTTC; CDR3aa: CASGFKGPGYEQYF
j_gene: TRBJ2-5; d_gene: TRBD1; len: 16; v_gene: TRBV27; abundance: NA; CDR3nt: TGTGCCAGCAGTTCACTCCGGACAGGGGGCGGCGAGACCCAGTACTTC; CDR3aa: CASSSLRTGGGETQYF
j_gene: TRBJ2-4; d_gene: TRBD1; len: 15; v_gene: TRBV2; abundance: few; CDR3nt: TGTGCCAGCCGGGGAAGACAGGGGGCCAAAAACATTCAGTACTTC; CDR3aa: CASRGRQGAKNIQYF
j_gene: TRBJ2-3; d_gene: NA; len: 15; v_gene: TRBV19; abundance: many; CDR3nt: TGTGCCAGTAGTATATCCCCAGCTAGCACAGATACGCAGTATTTT; CDR3aa: CASSISPASTDTQYF
j_gene: TRBJ1-1; d_gene: NA; len: 15; v_gene: TRBV5-6; abundance: NA; CDR3nt: TGTGCCAGCAGCTTGGGGGGGGGCAGGGACACTGAAGCTTTCTTT; CDR3aa: CASSLGGGRDTEAFF
j_gene: TRBJ1-1; d_gene: NA; len: 15; v_gene: TRBV9; abundance: NA; CDR3nt: TGTGCCAGCAGCCTTAGTCGAGCGGGCACAACTGAAGCTTTCTTT; CDR3aa: CASSLSRAGTTEAFF
j_gene: TRBJ2-3; d_gene: NA; len: 11; v_gene: TRBV7-9; abundance: NA; CDR3nt: TGTGCCAGCAGCTCGGACTTCTGGAAGTATTTT; CDR3aa: CASSSDFWKYF
j_gene: TRBJ2-3; d_gene: TRBD1; len: 18; v_gene: TRBV28; abundance: few; CDR3nt: TGTGCCAGCAACATACATCGTAACGACAGGGACCCACCAGATACGCAGTATTTT; CDR3aa: CASNIHRNDRDPPDTQYF
j_gene: TRBJ1-1; d_gene: NA; len: 14; v_gene: TRBV25-1; abundance: NA; CDR3nt: TGTGTCAGCAGCACAGGGTTTCAGAACACTGAAGCTTTCTTT; CDR3aa: CVSSTGFQNTEAFF
j_gene: TRBJ2-3; d_gene: TRBD1; len: 17; v_gene: TRBV7-9; abundance: many; CDR3nt: TGTGCCAGCAGCCCCCGGACAGGGCTAAAGAGCACAGATACGCAGTATTTT; CDR3aa: CASSPRTGLKSTDTQYF
j_gene: TRBJ2-1; d_gene: NA; len: 16; v_gene: TRBV15; abundance: NA; CDR3nt: TGTGCCACCAGCAGACCCGGGACTTCCCCCTACAATGAGCAGTTCTTC; CDR3aa: CATSRPGTSPYNEQFF
j_gene: TRBJ2-3; d_gene: NA; len: 15; v_gene: TRBV7-8; abundance: many; CDR3nt: TGTGCCAGCAGCGCCCGGGACGGTAGCACAGATACGCAGTATTTT; CDR3aa: CASSARDGSTDTQYF
j_gene: TRBJ2-3; d_gene: TRBD2; len: 15; v_gene: TRBV20-1; abundance: few; CDR3nt: TGCAGTGCTAGATCCGGGACTAGCCGCGCAGATACGCAGTATTTT; CDR3aa: CSARSGTSRADTQYF
j_gene: TRBJ2-6; d_gene: TRBD1; len: 18; v_gene: TRBV9; abundance: NA; CDR3nt: TGTGCCAGCAGCGGTACAGGGGCCTTACCCTCTGGGGCCAACGTCCTGACTTTC; CDR3aa: CASSGTGALPSGANVLTF
j_gene: TRBJ2-2; d_gene: NA; len: 14; v_gene: TRBV5-4; abundance: NA; CDR3nt: TGTGCCAGCAGCGGTCCGATAGTCGCCGGGGAGCTGTTTTTT; CDR3aa: CASSGPIVAGELFF